This T cell receptor beta chain was found in a study of blood T cell repertoires in COVID-19. About the study: There were acute and convalescent COVID-19 samples, and they came from the United States, Italy and Spain. Sample material is recorded as cDNA or gDNA derived from T cells, B-cell-depleted T cells, or PBMCs.

Unmatched junction bases numbered 16, after V lost 0 bases and J lost 2 bases. The CDR3 is 20 residues long. Germline V CDR1 and CDR2: LGHNT, FRNRAP. Per the study methods: Amplification of reference gene primers was used by the study to estimate nucleated cell counts. Clones were read by immunoSEQ multiplex PCR, and TCRdb kept only the in-frame ones, dropping some. V and J calls plus clone size are reproduced from that table; the DNA served to infer D and trimming. Among approximately 110,000 clones, about 87% were seen once, and the ten largest hold about 7%. This receptor was identified in a woman aged 45-65 years with acute or convalescent COVID-19. The source material was peripheral blood. V usage is TRBV12-5 and J usage is TRBJ1-5, with TRBD1 matching over 7 bases. This CDR3 reads CASGLVFNSGGQFGNQPQHF. The CDR3 coding sequence is TGTGCTAGTGGTTTGGTATTTAATTCTGGGGGACAGTTCGGCAATCAGCCCCAGCATTTT.